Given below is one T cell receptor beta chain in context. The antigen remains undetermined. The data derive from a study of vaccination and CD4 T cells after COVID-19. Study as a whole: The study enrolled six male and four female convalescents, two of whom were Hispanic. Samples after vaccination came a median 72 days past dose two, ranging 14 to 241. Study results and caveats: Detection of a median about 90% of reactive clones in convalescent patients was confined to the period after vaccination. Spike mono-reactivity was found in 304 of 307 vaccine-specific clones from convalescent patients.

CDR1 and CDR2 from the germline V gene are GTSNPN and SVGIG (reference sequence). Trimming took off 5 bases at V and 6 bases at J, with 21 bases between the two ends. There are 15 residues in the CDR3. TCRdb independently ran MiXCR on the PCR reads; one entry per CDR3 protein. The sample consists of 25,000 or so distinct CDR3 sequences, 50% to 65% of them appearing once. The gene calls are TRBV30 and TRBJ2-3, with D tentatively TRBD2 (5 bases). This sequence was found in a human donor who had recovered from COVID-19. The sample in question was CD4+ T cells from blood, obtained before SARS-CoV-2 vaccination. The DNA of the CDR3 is TGTGCCTGGGCAACACTAGGGCGTTCTTGGGATACGCAGTATTTT. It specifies CAWATLGRSWDTQYF.